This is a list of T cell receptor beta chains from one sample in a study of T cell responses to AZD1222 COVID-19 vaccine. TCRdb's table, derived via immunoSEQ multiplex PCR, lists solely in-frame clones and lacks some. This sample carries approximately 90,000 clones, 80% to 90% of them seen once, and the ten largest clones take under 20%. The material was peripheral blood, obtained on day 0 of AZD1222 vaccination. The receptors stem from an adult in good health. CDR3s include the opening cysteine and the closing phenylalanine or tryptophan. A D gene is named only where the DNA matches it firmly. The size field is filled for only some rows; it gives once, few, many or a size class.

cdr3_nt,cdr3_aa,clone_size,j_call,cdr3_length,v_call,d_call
TGTGCCAGCTCACCAAGGACCGGGACAGGGGTGGATGGCTACACCTTC,CASSPRTGTGVDGYTF,NA,TRBJ1-2,16,TRBV18,TRBD1
TGCGCCAGCAGCCACGGACAGGGGACCTCTGGGGCCAACGTCCTGACTTTC,CASSHGQGTSGANVLTF,NA,TRBJ2-6,17,TRBV5-1,TRBD1
TGTGCCAGCAGCTCCGACCTGGGACAGGCAAGTGAAAAACTGTTTTTT,CASSSDLGQASEKLFF,NA,TRBJ1-4,16,TRBV5-4,TRBD1
TGTGCCAGCAGAGACACTAGCGGGAGTCCCGGGGAGCTGTTTTTT,CASRDTSGSPGELFF,few,TRBJ2-2,15,TRBV7-3,TRBD2
TGCGCCAGCAGCCAAGCACCCACAACTAATGAAAAACTGTTTTTT,CASSQAPTTNEKLFF,NA,TRBJ1-4,15,TRBV4-1,NA
TGCAGTGCTAGTGGAGGGTATTTGGGGGAGCAGTACTTC,CSASGGYLGEQYF,NA,TRBJ2-7,13,TRBV20-1,NA
TGTGCCAGCAGCTTCTTATCTAGCGGGATGGAAGAGCAGTTCTTC,CASSFLSSGMEEQFF,few,TRBJ2-1,15,TRBV7-9,TRBD2
TGTGCCAGTAGTACGGGGATAAATCAGCCCCAGCATTTT,CASSTGINQPQHF,NA,TRBJ1-5,13,TRBV19,NA
TGTGCCAGCGGGGGACTACAGAAGGTCGGGGAGCTGTTTTTT,CASGGLQKVGELFF,NA,TRBJ2-2,14,TRBV2,TRBD2
TGTGCCGTCGGAGAATATGGCTACACCTTC,CAVGEYGYTF,NA,TRBJ1-2,10,TRBV15,NA
TGCGCCAGCAGCTTGGGGCCAGGGCAGCCCCAGCATTTT,CASSLGPGQPQHF,NA,TRBJ1-5,13,TRBV5-1,NA
TGTGCCAGCGGACAGAGTCCTAATTCACCCCTCCACTTT,CASGQSPNSPLHF,NA,TRBJ1-6,13,TRBV19,NA
TGCGCCACGGGACCCAGAGATACGCAGTATTTT,CATGPRDTQYF,NA,TRBJ2-3,11,TRBV10-2,NA
TGTGCCAGCAGTGAATCTTGGGATTCACCCCTCCACTTT,CASSESWDSPLHF,NA,TRBJ1-6,13,TRBV6-1,NA
TGTGCCAGCAGCTTATTTTATGGGTTCGATGAGCAGTTCTTC,CASSLFYGFDEQFF,few,TRBJ2-1,14,TRBV7-9,NA
TGTGCCAGCAGCCCACAAGGCGACTATGGCTACACCTTC,CASSPQGDYGYTF,once,TRBJ1-2,13,TRBV11-1,NA
TGTGCCAGCCAGCCGCAGGGGGCAACTAATGAAAAACTGTTTTTT,CASQPQGATNEKLFF,NA,TRBJ1-4,15,TRBV27,TRBD1
TGTGCCAGCTCACCCTCCGAGCGAATGGAGCAGTTCTTC,CASSPSERMEQFF,NA,TRBJ2-1,13,TRBV18,NA
TGTGCCAGCTATTCACAGGAGACCCAGTACTTC,CASYSQETQYF,NA,TRBJ2-5,11,TRBV18,NA
TGTGCCAGTGAGGACAGGGGCGGGAGCAATCAGCCCCAGCATTTT,CASEDRGGSNQPQHF,NA,TRBJ1-5,15,TRBV19,TRBD1
TGTGCCAGCAGTTACGACGGGTCCTATGGCTACACCTTC,CASSYDGSYGYTF,NA,TRBJ1-2,13,TRBV6-5,NA
TGTGCCAGCAGCTTGATAGGGACTAGCGGGACAACCTACGAGCAGTACTTC,CASSLIGTSGTTYEQYF,NA,TRBJ2-7,17,TRBV7-2,TRBD2
TGTGCCACCAGCAGAAGGCCCTCCCTGACAGGGTACCAGCCCCAGCATTTT,CATSRRPSLTGYQPQHF,NA,TRBJ1-5,17,TRBV15,TRBD1
TGTGCCAGTGGTGGCAGCCTAGCAACTAATGAAAAACTGTTTTTT,CASGGSLATNEKLFF,NA,TRBJ1-4,15,TRBV6-5,NA
TGCAGTGCTCCCGGCCGGACTGAAGCTTTCTTT,CSAPGRTEAFF,NA,TRBJ1-1,11,TRBV20-1,NA
TGTGCCAGCAGTGATCGGACTAATGAAAAACTGTTTTTT,CASSDRTNEKLFF,NA,TRBJ1-4,13,TRBV2,NA
TGTGCCAGCCGGGGTAGCGGGAGTCATGAGCAGTTCTTC,CASRGSGSHEQFF,NA,TRBJ2-1,13,TRBV27,TRBD2
TGTGCCAGCAGCTTGAAAACTAGCGGTAGAGAGGTTCAGTACTTC,CASSLKTSGREVQYF,NA,TRBJ2-5,15,TRBV5-4,TRBD2
TGCGCCAGCAGCTTGAACGGAGGAAATCAGCCCCAGCATTTT,CASSLNGGNQPQHF,NA,TRBJ1-5,14,TRBV5-1,NA
TGTGCCAGCAGCCAAAGGGGATCTCTGGATGAGCAGTTCTTC,CASSQRGSLDEQFF,NA,TRBJ2-1,14,TRBV3-1/TRBV3-2,NA
TGTGCCAGCAGCCCTAGCGGGAGTTACGGCAATGAGCAGTTCTTC,CASSPSGSYGNEQFF,NA,TRBJ2-1,15,TRBV3-1/TRBV3-2,TRBD2
TGTGCCAGCAGTGATCTGACGGGAACTAATGAAAAACTGTTTTTT,CASSDLTGTNEKLFF,NA,TRBJ1-4,15,TRBV2,NA
TGTGCCAGCAGCGCATTGGGACAGCTTAATGAAAAACTGTTTTTT,CASSALGQLNEKLFF,NA,TRBJ1-4,15,TRBV7-9,TRBD1
TGTGCCACCAGCAGAGACTACAGGCGCACAGATACGCAGTATTTT,CATSRDYRRTDTQYF,NA,TRBJ2-3,15,TRBV15,NA
TGTGCCAGCAGCCTACAGGGGTCTGGAAACACCATATATTTT,CASSLQGSGNTIYF,once,TRBJ1-3,14,TRBV28,TRBD1
TGTGCCACCAGCAGAGATCATAGGAGCTCCTACGAGCAGTACTTC,CATSRDHRSSYEQYF,once,TRBJ2-7,15,TRBV15,NA
TGTGCCTGGACTAAGGGCAGAATCACTGAAGCTTTCTTT,CAWTKGRITEAFF,NA,TRBJ1-1,13,TRBV30,NA
TGTGCCAGCAGTTACTCGCCCTTGGAAGGGGACGAGCAGTACTTC,CASSYSPLEGDEQYF,NA,TRBJ2-7,15,TRBV6-5,NA
TGTGCCAGCAGCCGAGATACAGGCTCCTACAATGAGCAGTTCTTC,CASSRDTGSYNEQFF,NA,TRBJ2-1,15,TRBV3-1/TRBV3-2,NA
TGTGCCAGTAGCGGGGGACTAGCGGTAGATACGCAGTATTTT,CASSGGLAVDTQYF,once,TRBJ2-3,14,TRBV19,TRBD2
TGTGCCAGCAGCGTCATCCAGGGGGCGCCTGGGGAGCTGTTTTTT,CASSVIQGAPGELFF,NA,TRBJ2-2,15,TRBV9,TRBD1
TGTGCCAGCAAACCGGGACTAGGGGGCGAGCAGTACTTC,CASKPGLGGEQYF,NA,TRBJ2-7,13,TRBV28,TRBD2
TGTGCCAGCAGCCGTGAACGCGGCTCCCGGAGGACAACTTTGTACCAAGAGACCCAGTACTTC,CASSRERGSRRTTLYQETQYF,NA,TRBJ2-5,21,TRBV21-1,NA
TGTGCCAGCAGCCGCTCTGGGGCCAACGTCCTGACTTTC,CASSRSGANVLTF,NA,TRBJ2-6,13,TRBV3-1/TRBV3-2,NA
TGTGCCACCAGTCCGACTGGGCTTACCCCCTACACCTTC,CATSPTGLTPYTF,NA,TRBJ1-2,13,TRBV24-1,NA
TGTGCCAGCAGTTGGGGCAGGGCCGCCGGGGGCTACACCTTC,CASSWGRAAGGYTF,NA,TRBJ1-2,14,TRBV6-5,NA
TGTGCCAGCAGTTACGCATACCTACTCTCTGGAAACACCATATATTTT,CASSYAYLLSGNTIYF,NA,TRBJ1-3,16,TRBV7-2,NA
TGTGCCACCAGCGTAGGACTAGCGGGCGAGCAGTTCTTC,CATSVGLAGEQFF,NA,TRBJ2-1,13,TRBV15,TRBD2
TGCGCCAGCAGCCAACAAGCGGGAGATCTTCGAGCGGGCAATGAGCAGTTCTTC,CASSQQAGDLRAGNEQFF,NA,TRBJ2-1,18,TRBV4-1,TRBD2
TGTGCCAGCTCACTCCTCGAGGGCAGGCTAAACTCTGGAAACACCATATATTTT,CASSLLEGRLNSGNTIYF,NA,TRBJ1-3,18,TRBV18,NA
TGTGCCAGCAGCTCCAGGACTACAGGGGGCGGTCAGCCCCAGCATTTT,CASSSRTTGGGQPQHF,NA,TRBJ1-5,16,TRBV5-6,TRBD1
TGCAGCGTTGGGGGAGGCGGCAATCAGCCCCAGCATTTT,CSVGGGGNQPQHF,NA,TRBJ1-5,13,TRBV29-1,NA
TGTGCCAGCAGTTACTCAGGGGTCTATGGCTACACCTTC,CASSYSGVYGYTF,NA,TRBJ1-2,13,TRBV6-5,NA
TGTGCCAGCATTAGAACAGCCGGGACAGACCTGAGCTCCTATAATTCACCCCTCCACTTT,CASIRTAGTDLSSYNSPLHF,NA,TRBJ1-6,20,TRBV28,TRBD1